This TCR beta chain derives from a study of T-cell reconstitution after alpha-beta-depleted transplantation in children. Study results and limitations: Among T cells one year after transplant, newly produced cells accounted for most counts and diversity. At day 60, the high TCRbeta diversity found in some patients originated from recipient T cells and thymic progenitors that had survived. There were reportedly several hundred expanded graft clones from which alpha-beta T cells came about two months after transplant.

Ten or more counts support this clonotype. Its antigen is unknown. Unique molecular identifiers were incorporated when the TCRbeta library was constructed. TCRdb used MiXCR to reprocess the PCR reads, holding one entry per CDR3 protein. This sample yields a few hundred thousand distinct CDR3 sequences, of which 10% are seen a single time; roughly 7% belongs to the top ten. The CDR3 covers 17 residues. V lost 6 bases, J lost 4 bases, and 15 bases stayed unmatched. Germline V gene data show CDR1 as ENHRY and CDR2 as SYGVKD. The sequenced sample was PBMCs, obtained before TCRalphabeta/CD19-depleted stem cell transplant. The V call is TRBV10-3, the J call TRBJ2-7; TRBD2 matches 10 bases. The sequence came from a boy under two years old with acute myeloid leukemia, due to receive a stem cell transplant. The CDR3 reads CAIRGPGTSAGSYEQYF. Written as DNA, the CDR3 is TGTGCCATCAGAGGTCCCGGGACTAGCGCCGGATCGTACGAGCAGTACTTC.